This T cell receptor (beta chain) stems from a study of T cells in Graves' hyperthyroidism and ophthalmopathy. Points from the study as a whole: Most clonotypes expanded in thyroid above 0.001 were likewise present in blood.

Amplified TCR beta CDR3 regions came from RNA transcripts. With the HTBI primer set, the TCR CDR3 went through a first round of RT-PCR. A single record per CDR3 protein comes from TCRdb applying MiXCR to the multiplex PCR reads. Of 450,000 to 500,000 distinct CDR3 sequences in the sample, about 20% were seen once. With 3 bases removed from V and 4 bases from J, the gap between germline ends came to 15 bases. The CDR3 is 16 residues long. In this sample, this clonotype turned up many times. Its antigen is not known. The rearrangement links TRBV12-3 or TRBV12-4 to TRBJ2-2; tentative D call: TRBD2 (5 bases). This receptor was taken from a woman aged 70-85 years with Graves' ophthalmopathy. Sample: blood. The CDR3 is CASSLGSLLRTGELFF. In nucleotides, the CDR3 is TGTGCCAGCAGTTTGGGGAGCCTTCTTCGCACCGGGGAGCTGTTTTTT.